This TCR beta chain was identified during a study of shared clonotypes between healthy human individuals. This CDR3 region has 16 residues. V was clipped by 6 bases and J by 0 bases, with 14 bases between them. CDR1 is MDHEN and CDR2 is SYDVKM in the germline V gene. The method was immunoSEQ multiplex PCR; TCRdb's version includes in-frame clones alone and lacks a portion of them. Of approximately 1.1 million clones detected, roughly 74% appear once; the ten largest clones hold roughly 0.56%. Sequenced sample: memory CD4+ T cells from PBMCs. Subset denoted: CD45RA-negative fraction. This receptor was identified in a man aged 18 to 29 in good health. Some clones in this sample may be carry-over from other donors' samples. The chain couples TRBV28 to TRBJ1-4; possible D gene TRBD1, 6 bases. CDR3 amino acids: CASSPGGGATNEKLFF. The CDR3, as DNA: TGTGCCAGCAGCCCCGGGGGGGGCGCAACTAATGAAAAACTGTTTTTT.